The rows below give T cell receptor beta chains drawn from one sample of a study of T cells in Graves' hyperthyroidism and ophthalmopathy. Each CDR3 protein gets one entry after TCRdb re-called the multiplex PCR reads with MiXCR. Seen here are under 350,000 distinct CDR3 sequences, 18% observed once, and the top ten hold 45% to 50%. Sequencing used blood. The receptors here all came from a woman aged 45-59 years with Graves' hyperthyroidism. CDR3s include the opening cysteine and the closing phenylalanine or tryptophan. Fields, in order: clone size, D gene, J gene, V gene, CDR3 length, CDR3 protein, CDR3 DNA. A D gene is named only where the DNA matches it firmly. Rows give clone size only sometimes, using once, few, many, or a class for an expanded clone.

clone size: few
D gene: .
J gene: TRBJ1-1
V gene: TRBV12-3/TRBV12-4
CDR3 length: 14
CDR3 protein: CASTRGRTNTEAFF
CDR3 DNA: TGTGCCAGCACCCGAGGGAGGACGAACACTGAAGCTTTCTTT

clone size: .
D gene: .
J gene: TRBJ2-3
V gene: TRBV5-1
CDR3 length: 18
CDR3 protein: CASSVEWLAEGETDTQYF
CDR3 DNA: TGTGCCAGCAGCGTGGAATGGCTAGCGGAGGGGGAGACAGATACGCAGTATTTT

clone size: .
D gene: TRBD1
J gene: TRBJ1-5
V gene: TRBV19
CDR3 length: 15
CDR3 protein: CASSMDRGQDQPQHF
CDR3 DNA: TGTGCCAGTAGTATGGACAGGGGGCAAGATCAGCCCCAGCATTTT

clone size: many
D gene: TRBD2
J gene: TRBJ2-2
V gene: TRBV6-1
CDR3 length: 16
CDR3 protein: CASSIRVAGGPGELFF
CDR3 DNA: TGTGCCAGCAGTATTCGTGTAGCGGGAGGGCCCGGGGAGCTGTTTTTT

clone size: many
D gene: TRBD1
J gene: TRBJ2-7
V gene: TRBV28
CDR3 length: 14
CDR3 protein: CASSLTDRVGEQYF
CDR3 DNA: TGTGCCAGCAGTTTAACCGACAGGGTGGGAGAGCAGTACTTC

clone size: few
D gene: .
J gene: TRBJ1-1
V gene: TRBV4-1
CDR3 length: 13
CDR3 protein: CASSQDRTDEAFF
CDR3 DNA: TGCGCCAGCAGCCAAGATCGCACGGATGAAGCTTTCTTT

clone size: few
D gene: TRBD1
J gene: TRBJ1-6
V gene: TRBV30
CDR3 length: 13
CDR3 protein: CAWSGQGGSPLHF
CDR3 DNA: TGTGCCTGGAGTGGACAGGGTGGTTCACCCCTCCACTTT

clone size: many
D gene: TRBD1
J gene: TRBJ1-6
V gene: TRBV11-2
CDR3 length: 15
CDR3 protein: CASRGRDRLYSPLHF
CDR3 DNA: TGTGCCAGCAGGGGCCGGGACAGGCTTTATTCACCCCTCCACTTT

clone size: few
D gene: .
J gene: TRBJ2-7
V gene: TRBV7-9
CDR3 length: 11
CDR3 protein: CASSSGSEQYF
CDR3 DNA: TGTGCCAGCAGCTCTGGCAGCGAGCAGTACTTC

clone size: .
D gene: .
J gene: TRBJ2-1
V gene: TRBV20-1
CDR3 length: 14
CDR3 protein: CSAPNKEQSNEQFF
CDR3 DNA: TGCAGTGCGCCTAACAAGGAGCAGTCCAATGAGCAGTTCTTC

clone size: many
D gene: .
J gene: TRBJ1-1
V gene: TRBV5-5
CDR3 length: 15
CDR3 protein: CASIKGGSPNTEAFF
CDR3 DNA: TGTGCCAGCATAAAAGGGGGTAGCCCCAACACTGAAGCTTTCTTT

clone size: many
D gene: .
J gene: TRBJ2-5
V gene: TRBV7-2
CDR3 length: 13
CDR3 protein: CASSLPGGGTQYF
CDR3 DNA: TGTGCCAGCAGCTTACCCGGGGGAGGGACCCAGTACTTC

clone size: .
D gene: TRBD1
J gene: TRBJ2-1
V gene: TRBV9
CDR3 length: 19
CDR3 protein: CASSGSGTGIDWRDNEQFF
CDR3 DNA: TGTGCCAGCAGCGGATCCGGGACAGGGATTGATTGGAGGGACAATGAGCAGTTCTTC

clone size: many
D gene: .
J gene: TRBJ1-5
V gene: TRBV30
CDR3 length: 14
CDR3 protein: CAWSPGIGNQPQHF
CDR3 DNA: TGTGCCTGGAGTCCAGGAATTGGGAATCAGCCCCAGCATTTT

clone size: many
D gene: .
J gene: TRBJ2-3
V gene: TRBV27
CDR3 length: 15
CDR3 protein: CASSLNRVGADTQYF
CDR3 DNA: TGTGCCAGCAGTTTGAACAGGGTCGGCGCAGATACGCAGTATTTT

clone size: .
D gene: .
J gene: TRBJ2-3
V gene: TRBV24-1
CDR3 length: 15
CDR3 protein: CATSDPTGRTDTQYF
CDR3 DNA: TGTGCCACCAGTGACCCGACAGGCCGAACAGATACGCAGTATTTT

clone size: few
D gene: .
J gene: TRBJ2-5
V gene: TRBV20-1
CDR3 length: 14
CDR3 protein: CSARDLEGGGTQYF
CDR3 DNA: TGCAGTGCTAGAGATCTCGAGGGAGGAGGGACCCAGTACTTC